This passage covers 12 T cell receptor beta chains from one sample sequenced in a study of blood T cell repertoires in COVID-19. TCRdb's copy holds only in-frame clones and misses some; the assay was immunoSEQ multiplex PCR. The repertoire has 310,000 or so clones, more than 75% of them found once; the top ten carry approximately 4%. Sequencing was carried out using peripheral blood. The receptors stem from a woman aged 45-65 years with active or convalescent COVID-19.

This chain links TRBV28 with TRBJ2-2, with D possibly TRBD2 on 6 matching bases. The CDR3 totals 14 residues. Trimming took off 3 bases at V and 7 bases at J, with 12 bases between the two ends. Germline CDR1 MDHEN, CDR2 SYDVKM. The CDR3 region has the DNA TGTGCCAGCAGTTTTTCGGGGGTTGGCGGGGAGCTGTTTTTT. It is translated as CASSFSGVGGELFF.

The gene calls are TRBV6-5 and TRBJ2-2; D gene unclear. This CDR3 has 13 residues. The V and J ends lost 6 bases and 2 bases respectively, with 7 bases between them. Germline V lookup: CDR1 MNHEY, CDR2 SVGAGI. CDR3 coding DNA: TGTGCCAGCAGGCAACAAAACACCGGGGAGCTGTTTTTT. Translating it yields CASRQQNTGELFF.

The CDR3 loop reads CASTRDSQETQYF. CDR3 coding DNA: TGTGCCAGCACCCGGGACAGCCAAGAGACCCAGTACTTC. The V and J genes are TRBV6-6 and TRBJ2-5; 7 bases fit TRBD1. V trimming: 7 bases; J trimming: 1 base; junction bases outside the gene matches: 3. The CDR3 has 13 amino acids. Germline loops: CDR1 MNHNY, CDR2 SVGAGI (reference sequence).

The CDR3 sequence is CAISRGPDEQYF. Here the CDR3 DNA reads TGTGCCATCAGCAGGGGACCCGACGAGCAGTACTTC. The genes are TRBV10-3 and TRBJ2-7; possible D gene TRBD1, 6 bases. CDR1 and CDR2 from the germline V gene are ENHRY and SYGVKD. V was pared by 6 bases and J by 5 bases, with 11 bases between. This CDR3 contains 12 residues.

The J gene is TRBJ1-1, the V gene TRBV15; the D gene is possibly TRBD1 (5 bases). The CDR3 sequence is 15 residues long. Germline CDR1 and CDR2: LNHNV and YYDKDF (reference sequence). V lost 5 bases and J 1 base, leaving 14 bases between the germline ends. In DNA form, the CDR3 reads TGTGCCACCAGCCCAACCGTGACAGAGAACACTGAAGCTTTCTTT. Translated, it gives CATSPTVTENTEAFF.

This clone has a count of ten or more. DNA of the CDR3: TGTGCCAGCAGTGAAGACAGGGGGGGAACGCAGTATTTT. This translates into CASSEDRGGTQYF. The chain combines TRBV6-1 with TRBJ2-3; possibly TRBD1 for D (8 bases). The CDR3 is 13 residues long. V lost 1 base and J lost 9, with 11 bases in between. The germline V gene has CDR1 MNHNS and CDR2 SASEGT.

V is TRBV30 and J is TRBJ1-4, with D perhaps TRBD1 (5 bases). CDR1 is GTSNPN and CDR2 is SVGIG in the germline V gene (reference sequence). The CDR3 totals 18 residues. V was shortened by 0 bases and J by 8 bases, with 25 bases between the two germline ends. CDR3: CAWSVRIGLEGMKEKLFF. The CDR3 DNA reads as TGTGCCTGGAGTGTACGAATCGGGTTGGAGGGGATGAAGGAAAAACTGTTTTTT. Based on the CDR3 plus reference TRBV30 and TRBJ1-4, the full variable domain is SQTIHQWPATLVQPVGSPLSLECTVEGTSNPNLYWYRQAAGRGLQLLFYSVGIGQISSEVPQNLSASRPQDRQFILSSKKLLLSDSGFYLCAWSVRIGLEGMKEKLFFGSGTQLSVL.

The rearrangement links TRBV2 to TRBJ2-7; 9 positions match TRBD1. This CDR3 spans 17 amino acids. J gave up 2 bases and V 6 bases, and 14 bases lay outside the gene matches. Germline CDR1 is SNHLY and CDR2 is FYNNEI. The CDR3 coding sequence is TGTGCCAGCAGAGAAACAACAGGGGGCCGTAATCCCTACGAGCAGTACTTC. This gives the protein CASRETTGGRNPYEQYF.

Of note for this clone: The same CDR3 can be traced to other DNA sequences in this sample. This sequence joins TRBV9 and TRBJ2-2; 9 nucleotides match TRBD1. The CDR3 length is 15 residues. V was pared by 1 base and J by 2 bases, with 0 bases of the junction left unmatched. Germline CDR1 reads SGDLS; CDR2 reads YYNGEE. CDR3 coding DNA: TGTGCCAGCAGCGTAACAGGGGGCAACACCGGGGAGCTGTTTTTT. Residues: CASSVTGGNTGELFF. Full variable domain (remainder filled in from reference TRBV9 and TRBJ2-2): DSGVTQTPKHLITATGQRVTLRCSPRSGDLSVYWYQQSLDQGLQFLIQYYNGEERAKGNILERFSAQQFPDLHSELNLSSLELGDSALYFCASSVTGGNTGELFFGEGSRLTVL.

The genes are TRBV30 and TRBJ1-5; D gene uncertain. The V end lost 1 base, the J end lost 4 bases, and 14 bases lay between the germline ends. This CDR3 is 15 amino acids long. CDR1 is GTSNPN and CDR2 is SVGIG in the germline V gene (reference sequence). This chain's CDR3 is CAWSGAGRLNQPQHF. The CDR3 DNA reads as TGTGCCTGGAGTGGGGCTGGGAGATTGAATCAGCCCCAGCATTTT. The whole variable domain, filled in from reference TRBV30 and TRBJ1-5, reads SQTIHQWPATLVQPVGSPLSLECTVEGTSNPNLYWYRQAAGRGLQLLFYSVGIGQISSEVPQNLSASRPQDRQFILSSKKLLLSDSGFYLCAWSGAGRLNQPQHFGDGTRLSIL.

Regarding this clone: This CDR3 is also generated by other DNA sequences in the sample. The chain is built from TRBV19 and TRBJ1-1, with D uncertain. V lost 7 bases and J 2 bases, leaving 5 bases between the germline ends. The CDR3 totals 11 residues. The germline CDR1 and CDR2 sequences are LNHDA and SQIVND (reference sequence). Here the CDR3 reads CASTGNTEAFF. CDR3 bases: TGTGCCAGTACGGGAAACACTGAAGCTTTCTTT.

The chain employs TRBV27 and TRBJ1-2; maybe TRBD1 (5 bases). Germline V lookup: CDR1 MNHEY, CDR2 SMNVEV (reference sequence). CDR3 length equals 15 residues. Trimming took off 2 bases at V and 4 bases at J, with 14 bases between the two ends. The CDR3 is CASSLVPGLGYGYTF. DNA of the CDR3: TGTGCCAGCAGTTTAGTCCCAGGGTTGGGCTATGGCTACACCTTC.